This TCR beta chain was obtained from a study of blood T cells in healthy people across ages. On the study more broadly: Capturing about one barcoded beta molecule per two T cells was achieved by template switching.

Combining a sample-barcoded 5' primer with a J-beta primer mix, a second PCR ran for roughly 7 to 12 cycles. Through a template-switch adaptor with 12 random nucleotides, each cDNA molecule received a tag. TCRdb independently ran MiXCR on the 5' RACE reads; one entry per CDR3 protein. This sample has 500,000 to 600,000 distinct CDR3 sequences, with approximately 27% found just once. Study-level findings and limits: Expanded clonotype changes were possibly confounded by unknown donor CMV status. When one million T cells were used, diversity estimates were thought to be underestimates.

Trimming removed 6 bases from V and 2 bases from J, with 8 bases in between. Germline V gene sequence: CDR1 MNHEY, CDR2 SMNVEV (reference sequence). The CDR3 spans 12 residues. On this clonotype: The antigen is undetermined.

This TCR came from a woman in her sixties or seventies in good health. The sample was blood. The chain is built from TRBV27 and TRBJ2-7; no reliable D call. CDR3 amino acids: CASRGIAYEQYF. DNA for the CDR3: TGTGCCAGCAGGGGAATTGCCTACGAGCAGTACTTC.